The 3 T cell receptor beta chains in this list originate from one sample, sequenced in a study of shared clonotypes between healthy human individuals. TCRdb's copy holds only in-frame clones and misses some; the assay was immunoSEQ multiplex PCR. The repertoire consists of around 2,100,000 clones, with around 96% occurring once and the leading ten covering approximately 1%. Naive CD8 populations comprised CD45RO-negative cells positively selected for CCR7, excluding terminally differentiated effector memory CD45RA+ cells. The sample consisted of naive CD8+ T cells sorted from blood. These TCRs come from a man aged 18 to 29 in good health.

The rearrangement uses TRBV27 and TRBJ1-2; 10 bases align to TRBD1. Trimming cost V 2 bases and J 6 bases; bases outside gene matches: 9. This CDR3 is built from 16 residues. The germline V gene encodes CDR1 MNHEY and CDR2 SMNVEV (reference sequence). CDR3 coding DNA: TGTGCCAGCAGTTTACAGAATCCGACAGGGGGCGATGGCTACACCTTC. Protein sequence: CASSLQNPTGGDGYTF.

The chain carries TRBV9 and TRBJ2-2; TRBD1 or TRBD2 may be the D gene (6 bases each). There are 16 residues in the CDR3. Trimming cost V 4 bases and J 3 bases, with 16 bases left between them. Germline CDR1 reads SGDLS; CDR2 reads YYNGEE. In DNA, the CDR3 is TGTGCCAGCAGCCCTCAGAGAGGGGGGTACACCGGGGAGCTGTTTTTT. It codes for CASSPQRGGYTGELFF. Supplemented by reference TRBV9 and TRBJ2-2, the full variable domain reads DSGVTQTPKHLITATGQRVTLRCSPRSGDLSVYWYQQSLDQGLQFLIQYYNGEERAKGNILERFSAQQFPDLHSELNLSSLELGDSALYFCASSPQRGGYTGELFFGEGSRLTVL.

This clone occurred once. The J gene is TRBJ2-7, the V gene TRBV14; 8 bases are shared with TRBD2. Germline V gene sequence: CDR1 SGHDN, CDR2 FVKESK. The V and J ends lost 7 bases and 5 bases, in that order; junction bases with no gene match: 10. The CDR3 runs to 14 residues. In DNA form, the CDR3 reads TGTGCCAGCAACGTCGGGGGGGCCGGGGACGAGCAGTACTTC. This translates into CASNVGGAGDEQYF.